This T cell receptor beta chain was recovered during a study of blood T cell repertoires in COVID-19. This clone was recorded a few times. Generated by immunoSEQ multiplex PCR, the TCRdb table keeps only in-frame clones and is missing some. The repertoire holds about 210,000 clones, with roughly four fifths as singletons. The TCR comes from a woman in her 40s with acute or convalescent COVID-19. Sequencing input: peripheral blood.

The CDR3: CASSQNQLGTGYNSPLHF. The CDR3 DNA is TGTGCCAGCTCACAAAATCAGCTGGGGACAGGTTATAATTCACCCCTCCACTTT. The chain couples TRBV18 to TRBJ1-6; 8 bases align to TRBD1. Germline CDR1 is KGHSH and CDR2 is LQKENI. This CDR3 has 18 residues. V gave up 4 bases and J gave up 4 bases; unmatched junction bases: 12.